These 4 T cell receptor beta chains were all obtained from the same sample, sequenced in a study of cytomegalovirus exposure and HLA in healthy donors (dated by TCRdb to the late 2010s). The method behind the library was the immunoSEQ multiplex PCR assay. A mixture of 60 forward primers for TCR Vbeta segments and 13 reverse primers for TCR Jbeta segments was used in the multiplex PCR. TCRdb provides this immuneACCESS table in a form limited to in-frame rearrangements. Some clones are lacking; in checked studies, under half of them reflect an unresolved V gene, and why the rest are absent is not known. For this sample the table gives 120,000 to 150,000 clones, of which around 78% were detected only once. The leading ten clones occupy under 2% of the sample. The sample consisted of PBMCs. These receptors originate from a woman younger than 30 in good health and CMV-seronegative.

CDR3: CASSPQGLNNEQFF. CDR3 DNA sequence: TGCGCCAGCAGCCCCCAGGGTCTAAACAATGAGCAGTTCTTC. V usage is TRBV4-3 and J usage is TRBJ2-1; TRBD1 might be the D (5 bases). The length of the CDR3 is 14 residues. Germline V gene lookup returns CDR1 LGHNA and CDR2 YSLEER. V shed 4 bases and J shed 5 bases, with 12 bases lying between them.

CDR3 region: CASSPGPPGSKNIQYF. The CDR3 nucleotides read TGTGCCAGCAGCCCGGGCCCGCCCGGGAGCAAAAACATTCAGTACTTC. The chain couples TRBV7-9 to TRBJ2-4, with D perhaps matching TRBD2 (6 bases). V was shortened by 5 bases and J by 3 bases, with 17 bases between the two germline ends. CDR1 and CDR2 (germline): SEHNR, FQNEAQ (reference sequence). The CDR3 runs 16 residues.

This chain links TRBV2 with TRBJ1-2, with D possibly TRBD1 on 5 matching bases. The V gene lost 6 bases and the J gene lost 4 bases, with 21 bases spanning the gap. The CDR3 extends over 16 amino acids. Germline-derived CDR1 and CDR2 are SNHLY and FYNNEI. The chain's CDR3 is CASSPEVRTTFYGYTF. The CDR3 coding sequence is TGTGCCAGCAGCCCAGAGGTACGGACAACTTTCTATGGCTACACCTTC.

This clone was seen only a few times. The chain joins TRBV6-4 to TRBJ2-3; 7 nucleotides match TRBD1. Germline assignment: CDR1 MRHNA and CDR2 SNTAGT. The CDR3 is 16 residues long. The V segment lost 0 bases and the J segment 2 bases; nucleotides outside the gene matches: 5. In DNA, the CDR3 is TGTGCCAGCAGTGACTCGAGAGGGGGCCTCACAGATACGCAGTATTTT. Translation: CASSDSRGGLTDTQYF.